This T cell receptor beta chain was profiled in a study of chemoradiotherapy in HPV16-positive cancers. There are 14 residues in the CDR3. With 5 bases clipped from V and 12 bases from J, the junction kept 8 bases outside the gene matches. CDR1 and CDR2 from the germline V gene are SGHTA and FQGNSA. Data came from immunoSEQ multiplex PCR; TCRdb stores just in-frame clones and leaves some out. In the table there are some 1,500 clones, 82% of which are singletons. The V and J genes are TRBV7-2 and TRBJ2-1; TRBD2 agrees at 12 bases. The source is a human donor with HPV-associated anogenital cancer. The input for sequencing was tumor tissue, taken from a patient who underwent chemoradiotherapy. The CDR3 region has the DNA TGTGCCAGCAGCCCCTCTAGCGGGGGGGCCGGGCAGTTCTTC. Amino acid sequence: CASSPSSGGAGQFF.